Each of the 21 T cell receptor beta chains below was sequenced from the same sample in a study of cytomegalovirus exposure and HLA in healthy donors. Primers: 60 Vbeta forward and 13 Jbeta reverse. Profiling relied on immunoSEQ multiplex PCR, and the TCRdb table lists in-frame clones only, not all of them. The sample has fewer than 300,000 clones, 75% to 85% seen once; the top ten hold 0.3% to 0.35%. Sequenced sample: PBMCs. The receptor source for this set is a girl between 2 and 10 years old in good health and CMV-seronegative.

This clone was picked up a small number of times. This chain links TRBV6-1 with TRBJ1-5; weak D call: TRBD1 (5 bases). Per germline, CDR1 MNHNS and CDR2 SASEGT. V lost 2 bases and J 0 bases, leaving 11 bases between the germline ends. This CDR3 is 16 amino acids long. The CDR3 here is CASSEQGSFSNQPQHF. CDR3 nucleotides: TGTGCCAGCAGTGAACAGGGAAGCTTTAGCAATCAGCCCCAGCATTTT.

This clone was counted only a few times. The V and J genes are TRBV10-3 and TRBJ1-2, with D possibly being TRBD1 (6 bases). Between the trimmed V and J ends, which lost 3 bases and 2 bases, there was a span of 13 bases. The CDR3 is 15 residues long. Germline CDR1 and CDR2: ENHRY and SYGVKD. The CDR3 here is CAISDYSGANYGYTF. In DNA, the CDR3 is TGTGCCATCAGTGATTACTCAGGGGCCAACTATGGCTACACCTTC.

J is TRBJ1-5 and V is TRBV27; D perhaps matches TRBD1 (5 bases). The CDR3 covers 14 residues. Germline-derived CDR1 and CDR2 are MNHEY and SMNVEV (reference sequence). V lost 5 bases to trimming and J lost 1 base, with 9 bases between them. The CDR3 DNA reads TGTGCCAGCAGTCCTGGACAAAGCAATCAGCCCCAGCATTTT. Translation: CASSPGQSNQPQHF.

The chain carries TRBV9 and TRBJ2-1; a possible D gene is TRBD2 (6 bases). The V end was cut by 5 bases, the J end by 6 bases, with 18 bases between. The germline gives CDR1 SGDLS, CDR2 YYNGEE. CDR3 length: 15 residues. DNA for the CDR3: TGTGCCAGCAGTACAAGAGGGACTTATTCCAATGAGCAGTTCTTC. It specifies CASSTRGTYSNEQFF.

V gene TRBV9 combines with J gene TRBJ2-7; D might be TRBD2 (6 bases). This CDR3 spans 13 amino acids. Trimming removed 0 bases at V and 2 bases at J, with 6 bases between. The V gene's germline CDR1 is SGDLS and CDR2 YYNGEE. In DNA, the CDR3 is TGTGCCAGCAGCGTAGCGGGGGCCTACGAGCAGTACTTC. Its protein product is CASSVAGAYEQYF.

In regard to this clone: Germline and junction disagree at one end, which may indicate a read error. This chain links TRBV27 with TRBJ1-1, with TRBD1 matching 8 bases. Germline V gives CDR1 MNHEY, CDR2 SMNVEV (reference sequence). The CDR3 has 13 amino acids. Here the CDR3 reads CASSLSGQVPVRF. The DNA of the CDR3 is TGTGCCAGCAGTTTATCGGGACAGGTCCCTGTGAGGTTT.

The V and J genes are TRBV7-9 and TRBJ2-3, with D uncertain. The CDR3 runs 15 residues. V dropped 6 bases and J dropped 3 bases, with 16 bases sitting between them. CDR1 and CDR2 from the germline V gene are SEHNR and FQNEAQ (reference sequence). CDR3 residues: CASRPRWLITDTQYF. Here the CDR3 DNA reads TGTGCCAGCAGACCAAGATGGCTCATTACAGATACGCAGTATTTT.

There are a few counts of this clone. CDR3 nucleotides: TGTGCTAGTGCCCTCACAGGGGGCGCGAGGAACTATGGCTACACCTTC. Protein: CASALTGGARNYGYTF. The chain couples TRBV12-5 to TRBJ1-2, with 9 nucleotides matching TRBD1. J gave up 2 bases and V 7 bases, and 11 bases lay outside the gene matches. Germline V gene lookup returns CDR1 LGHNT and CDR2 FRNRAP. This CDR3 contains 16 residues.

The chain recombines TRBV28 with TRBJ1-1, with 7 bases lining up with TRBD1. CDR3 length equals 14 residues. The J segment lost 4 bases and the V segment lost 7 bases, leaving 9 bases of the junction unmatched. CDR1 MDHEN and CDR2 SYDVKM come from the germline V gene. Written as DNA, the CDR3 is TGTGCCAGCATTGGGGCAGGGGGTTCCACTGAAGCTTTCTTT. Its protein product is CASIGAGGSTEAFF.

This sequence joins TRBV6-4 and TRBJ2-7; 10 nucleotides agree with TRBD2. The CDR3 is 17 residues long. Trimming took 9 bases from V and 5 from J; bases not matched to a gene: 19. Germline assignment: CDR1 MRHNA and CDR2 SNTAGT. CDR3 protein: CARQFGVLAGDWDEQYF. The CDR3 region has the DNA TGTGCCAGGCAATTTGGGGTGCTAGCGGGAGACTGGGACGAGCAGTACTTC.

Written as DNA, the CDR3 is TGTGCCAGCAGCTGGGGACAGCCCTACGAGCAGTACTTC. This translates into CASSWGQPYEQYF. The gene calls are TRBV5-8 and TRBJ2-7; 7 nucleotides agree with TRBD1. Trimming at V came to 3 bases and at J to 2 bases, leaving 2 bases not matched to a gene. CDR1 is SGHTS and CDR2 is YDEGEE in the germline V gene. The CDR3 totals 13 residues.

The chain recombines TRBV6-5 with TRBJ1-1; no clear D gene. The V and J ends lost 7 bases and 0 bases respectively, with 6 bases between them. This CDR3 contains 12 residues. The germline gives CDR1 MNHEY, CDR2 SVGAGI. CDR3 in DNA: TGTGCCAGCATGGGCATGAACACTGAAGCTTTCTTT. Translation gives CASMGMNTEAFF.

Here the CDR3 reads CASSAVRGGIGNTIYF. CDR3 sequence (DNA): TGTGCCAGCAGCGCAGTAAGGGGAGGGATAGGGAACACCATATATTTT. J is TRBJ1-3 and V is TRBV9, with D possibly matching TRBD1 (5 bases). CDR3 length: 16 amino acids. V lost 3 bases to trimming and J lost 7 bases, with 20 bases between them. CDR1 is SGDLS and CDR2 is YYNGEE in the germline V gene.

This clone was detected once. V gene TRBV27 combines with J gene TRBJ1-1; D is ambiguous. This CDR3 region has 14 residues. The germline V gene has CDR1 MNHEY and CDR2 SMNVEV (reference sequence). Trimming pared 3 bases from V and 1 base from J, leaving 9 bases between. The CDR3 DNA follows: TGTGCCAGCAGTTTTCGCAGGCAGAACACTGAAGCTTTCTTT. Translation: CASSFRRQNTEAFF.

This chain joins TRBV6-5 and TRBJ1-1, with D tentatively TRBD1 (6 bases). Between the trimmed V and J ends, which lost 0 bases and 4 bases, there was a span of 12 bases. There are 15 residues in the CDR3. The germline V gene has CDR1 MNHEY and CDR2 SVGAGI. The CDR3 loop is CASSYSPQGFTEAFF. The CDR3 region has the DNA TGTGCCAGCAGTTACTCTCCACAGGGTTTCACTGAAGCTTTCTTT.

The chain is built from TRBV5-8 and TRBJ2-7; D gene unclear. V was trimmed by 4 bases and J by 0 bases, leaving 5 bases between them. This CDR3 is built from 12 residues. Germline CDR1 and CDR2: SGHTS and YDEGEE. Here the CDR3 DNA reads TGTGCCAGCAGCAATCTCTCCTACGAGCAGTACTTC. Protein sequence: CASSNLSYEQYF.

This chain uses TRBV5-1 with TRBJ2-6, with 9 bases lining up with TRBD1. This CDR3 contains 20 residues. Germline V lookup: CDR1 SGHRS, CDR2 YFSETQ. V trimming: 3 bases; J trimming: 0 bases; junction bases outside the gene matches: 13. In DNA form, the CDR3 reads TGCGCCAGCAGCTCCGACCACCGGGACAGGGTCCTCTCTGGGGCCAACGTCCTGACTTTC. Translating gives CASSSDHRDRVLSGANVLTF.

The chain couples TRBV5-1 to TRBJ1-2; no firm D call. Trimming removed 5 bases at V and 7 bases at J, with 15 bases between. The CDR3 runs 13 residues. Germline V gives CDR1 SGHRS, CDR2 YFSETQ. The CDR3 reads CASSNLGVCGYTF. The DNA of the CDR3 is TGCGCCAGCAGTAATCTGGGAGTTTGTGGCTACACCTTC.

As concerns this clone: Germline and junction disagree at one end, which may indicate a read error. This chain links TRBV6-5 with TRBJ1-2; TRBD1 matches at 7 bases. Germline CDR1 MNHEY, CDR2 SVGAGI. The CDR3 length is 15 residues. DNA of the CDR3: TGTGCCAGCAGTTACTTCCCCGGACAGGCATCTGGCCACACCTTC. Its protein product is CASSYFPGQASGHTF.

This clone was counted once. The J gene is TRBJ2-3, the V gene TRBV5-1; 10 bases agree with TRBD2. CDR1 is SGHRS, CDR2 YFSETQ, per germline. The CDR3 is 14 amino acids. Trimming cost V 6 bases and J 1 base; bases outside gene matches: 2. In nucleotides, the CDR3 is TGCGCCAGCAACGGACTAGCGGGCACAGATACGCAGTATTTT. Translation gives CASNGLAGTDTQYF.

This rearrangement joins TRBV30 to TRBJ1-2; 9 bases agree with TRBD1. Germline V gives CDR1 GTSNPN, CDR2 SVGIG (reference sequence). The CDR3 covers 17 residues. V lost 0 bases, J lost 1 base, and 9 bases stayed unmatched. The CDR3 here is CAWSVGGQGYYNYGYTF. For the CDR3, the DNA is TGTGCCTGGAGTGTCGGGGGACAGGGCTATTATAACTATGGCTACACCTTC. Using reference TRBV30 and TRBJ1-2 for the parts outside the CDR3, the full variable domain is SQTIHQWPATLVQPVGSPLSLECTVEGTSNPNLYWYRQAAGRGLQLLFYSVGIGQISSEVPQNLSASRPQDRQFILSSKKLLLSDSGFYLCAWSVGGQGYYNYGYTFGSGTRLTVV.